This T cell receptor (beta chain) was recorded in a study of blood T cell repertoires in COVID-19. Background on the study: Sites across the United States, Italy and Spain contributed samples from acute and convalescent COVID-19. In each case, the material was cDNA or gDNA derived from T cells, B-cell-depleted T cells, or PBMCs.

With 3 bases removed from V and 3 bases from J, the gap between germline ends came to 11 bases. Germline CDR1 SGHTA, CDR2 FQGNSA. The CDR3 is 14 amino acids. This clone has a handful of counts. Authors' data handling: Amplification of reference gene primers provided the estimated nucleated cell counts. Clones were read by immunoSEQ multiplex PCR, and TCRdb kept only the in-frame ones, dropping some. The V and J calls and the clone size are those of that table, but D and trimming were determined from the DNA. The sample lists 48,000 or so clones, approximately 81% occurring once. The V gene is TRBV7-2, the J gene TRBJ1-1; D might be TRBD1 (5 bases). Sequencing was done on a sample of peripheral blood. The source is a woman between 55 and 75 years old with acute or convalescent COVID-19. The CDR3 loop reads CASSFSRGDTEAFF. As DNA, the CDR3 is TGTGCCAGCAGCTTTAGTAGGGGTGACACTGAAGCTTTCTTT.